What follows are 12 T cell receptor beta chains derived from one specimen sequenced in a study of CD8+CD57+ T cells in acquired aplastic anemia. Profiles of TCR beta VDJ and CDR3 were generated from a genomic DNA template. TCRdb reprocessed the reads via MiXCR and lists one record per CDR3 protein. Seen here are fewer than 250,000 distinct CDR3 sequences, more than 40% observed once, and the top ten hold approximately 7.8%. All patients picked for sequencing had shown, by flow cytometry, an expansion of CD8+CD57+ cells. The specimen was sorted CD4+, CD8+, or CD8+CD57+ T cells (not recorded which) from PBMCs. These receptor sequences come from a human donor with aplastic anemia.

Many counts were recorded for this clonotype. The genes are TRBV6-5 and TRBJ1-2; D remains unclear. The CDR3 totals 14 residues. The V gene's germline CDR1 is MNHEY and CDR2 SVGAGI. The V and J ends lost 4 bases and 5 bases respectively, with 14 bases between them. The CDR3 loop is CASSSDGIVYGYTF. As DNA, the CDR3 is TGTGCCAGCAGTTCGGACGGGATAGTTTATGGCTACACCTTC.

This clonotype occurred many times. The rearrangement joins TRBV25-1 to TRBJ1-2; D ambiguous. The CDR3 consists of 14 residues. The V gene's germline CDR1 is MGHDK and CDR2 SYGVNS. The ends were cut back, 3 bases at V and 2 bases at J, with 10 bases in the middle. The CDR3 spells CASSEVAVNYGYTF. CDR3 DNA sequence: TGTGCCAGCAGTGAGGTGGCAGTCAACTATGGCTACACCTTC.

This clonotype was counted many times. J is TRBJ1-5 and V is TRBV6-4, with D tentatively TRBD1 (5 bases). The CDR3 runs 15 residues. Trimming shortened V by 5 bases and J by 0 bases, and 11 bases separated the two germline ends. Germline CDR1 MRHNA, CDR2 SNTAGT. CDR3 protein: CASSPGGNSNQPQHF. CDR3 bases: TGTGCCAGCAGTCCCGGGGGGAATAGCAATCAGCCCCAGCATTTT.

This clonotype showed up just a few times. The chain is built from TRBV10-3 and TRBJ2-7; no definite D call. The germline gives CDR1 ENHRY, CDR2 SYGVKD. The CDR3 runs 14 residues. Trimming removed 0 bases at V and 2 bases at J, with 8 bases between. The CDR3 nucleotides read TGTGCCATCAGTGAGTCTAGGACCACCTACGAGCAGTACTTC. Protein product: CAISESRTTYEQYF.

The gene calls are TRBV10-1 and TRBJ1-2; D is uncertain. Trimming shortened V by 2 bases and J by 2 bases, and 6 bases separated the two germline ends. This CDR3 is built from 13 residues. Germline lookup yields CDR1 WNHNN and CDR2 SYGVQD (reference sequence). DNA of the CDR3: TGCGCCAGCAGTGAGACCCAGAACTATGGCTACACCTTC. Translating gives CASSETQNYGYTF.

The V and J genes are TRBV15 and TRBJ2-7, with TRBD1 as a possible D gene (5 bases). CDR3 length equals 15 residues. Trimming took 0 bases from V and 6 from J, leaving 15 bases between them. Per germline, CDR1 LNHNV and CDR2 YYDKDF (reference sequence). The CDR3 region is CATSRDPPGKLEQYF. The DNA of the CDR3 is TGTGCCACCAGCAGAGATCCGCCAGGGAAACTCGAGCAGTACTTC.

The V and J genes are TRBV7-9 and TRBJ2-5; D call uncertain. V dropped 1 base and J dropped 7 bases, with 7 bases sitting between them. From germline, CDR1 is SEHNR and CDR2 FQNEAQ (reference sequence). This CDR3 is built from 12 residues. CDR3 sequence (DNA): TGTGCCAGCAGCTTAGGGAAGCGGACCCAGTACTTC. Translation: CASSLGKRTQYF.

The sample holds a few counts of this clonotype. The chain recombines TRBV27 with TRBJ1-1; D may be TRBD1 (6 bases). The V end lost 6 bases, the J end lost 0 bases, and 11 bases lay between the germline ends. The CDR3 covers 14 residues. Germline assignment: CDR1 MNHEY and CDR2 SMNVEV (reference sequence). The CDR3 DNA follows: TGTGCCAGCAGGAAACAGGGCGTGAACACTGAAGCTTTCTTT. The encoded protein is CASRKQGVNTEAFF.

V is TRBV7-7 and J is TRBJ1-1; 7 nucleotides line up with TRBD1. J was trimmed by 6 bases and V by 7 bases; bases with no gene match: 14. Germline V gene data show CDR1 as SSHAT and CDR2 as FNYEAQ (reference sequence). This CDR3 has 15 amino acids. In DNA, the CDR3 is TGTGCCAGCAATCTCCTCGGAGGGGGCTCGGCTGAAGCTTTCTTT. Amino acids: CASNLLGGGSAEAFF. Based on the CDR3 plus reference TRBV7-7 and TRBJ1-1, the full variable domain is GAGVSQSPRYKVTKRGQDVTLRCDPISSHATLYWYQQALGQGPEFLTYFNYEAQPDKSGLPSDRFSAERPEGSISTLTIQRTEQRDSAMYRCASNLLGGGSAEAFFGQGTRLTVV.

Of note for this clonotype: Since a much larger clone is just one base distant, this may be a read error. Here the CDR3 reads CSARVRAGPSTGELFF. The DNA for the CDR3 is TGCAGTGCTAGAGTTCGAGCGGGACCGAGCACCGGGGAGCTGTTTTTT. The gene calls are TRBV20-1 and TRBJ2-2; 7 positions match TRBD2. The CDR3 is 16 amino acids. CDR1 and CDR2 from the germline V gene are DFQATT and SNEGSKA (reference sequence). With V trimmed by 1 base and J by 4 bases, 9 bases remained unmatched.

The gene calls are TRBV2 and TRBJ1-2, with D unclear. With 6 bases removed from V and 5 bases from J, the gap between germline ends came to 10 bases. The length of the CDR3 is 12 residues. Germline CDR1 is SNHLY and CDR2 is FYNNEI. The CDR3 sequence is CASRLGSYGYTF. The CDR3 coding sequence is TGTGCCAGCAGGCTTGGGTCATATGGCTACACCTTC.

This clonotype was seen only a few times. V gene TRBV9 combines with J gene TRBJ2-2; TRBD1 matches at 7 bases. CDR1 SGDLS and CDR2 YYNGEE come from the germline V gene. The CDR3 is made up of 18 amino acids. CDR3 DNA sequence: TGTGCTGGCAGCCTAAACACCGGGACAGAGCTGAACACCGGGGAGCTGTTTTTT. It is translated as CAGSLNTGTELNTGELFF.